Given below is one T cell receptor (beta chain) in context. Generated by immunoSEQ multiplex PCR, the TCRdb table keeps only in-frame clones and is missing some. The sample holds approximately 2.3 million clones, 90% to 95% seen once. The sample originates from a study of shared clonotypes between healthy human individuals. Trimming cost V 0 bases and J 3 bases, with 11 bases left between them. The CDR3 has 16 amino acids. The germline gives CDR1 MNHEY, CDR2 SVGAGI. The sequence derives from a man aged 18 to 29 in good health. Some clones in this sample may be carry-over from other donors' samples. The chain combines TRBV6-5 with TRBJ1-4; D uncertain. Source material: naive CD4+ T cells from PBMCs. Subset denoted: CD45RA+ positively selected. The CDR3 region is CASSYSGGVPNEKLFF. The CDR3, as DNA: TGTGCCAGCAGTTACTCGGGCGGGGTGCCTAATGAAAAACTGTTTTTT.